Presented here are 28 T cell receptor beta chains from one specimen sequenced in a study of blood T cell repertoires in COVID-19. TCRdb's copy holds only in-frame clones and misses some; the assay was immunoSEQ multiplex PCR. Here the sample spans under 250,000 clones, under 85% being singletons. The sequenced sample was peripheral blood. The receptors were sampled from a man in his thirties or forties who had recovered from COVID-19.

This clone has a single count. This sequence joins TRBV5-1 and TRBJ2-5; D is perhaps TRBD1 (5 bases). Trimming cost V 4 bases and J 5 bases, with 15 bases left between them. The CDR3 totals 14 residues. CDR1 and CDR2 from the germline V gene are SGHRS and YFSETQ. CDR3 bases: TGCGCCAGCAGCAAATTAGGGGTTAGGGAGACCCAGTACTTC. It translates to CASSKLGVRETQYF.

The rearrangement uses TRBV27 and TRBJ2-5; 9 bases line up with TRBD1. CDR1 is MNHEY and CDR2 is SMNVEV in the germline V gene (reference sequence). The CDR3 length is 15 residues. J lost 5 bases, V lost 3 bases, and 7 bases had no gene match. As DNA, the CDR3 is TGTGCCAGCAGTTTTTTCGACAGGGGGTCGGAGACCCAGTACTTC. Translating gives CASSFFDRGSETQYF.

This chain joins TRBV11-3 and TRBJ2-5; D may be TRBD1 (6 bases). CDR1 SGHNT and CDR2 YENEEA come from the germline V gene. This CDR3 contains 17 residues. Trimming left V 0 bases short and J 4 bases short, with 18 bases between. The CDR3 loop reads CASSLEGGQTPGETQYF. CDR3 sequence (DNA): TGTGCCAGCAGCTTAGAAGGGGGACAAACCCCCGGAGAGACCCAGTACTTC.

This rearrangement joins TRBV6-2 or TRBV6-3 to TRBJ2-7, with D maybe TRBD2 (6 bases). V was trimmed by 8 bases and J by 7 bases, leaving 15 bases between them. The CDR3 contains 12 residues. The germline V gene has CDR1 MNHEY and CDR2 SVGEGT. Here the CDR3 reads CASGRGVLEQYF. CDR3 sequence (DNA): TGTGCCAGCGGCCGCGGGGTGCTGGAGCAGTACTTC.

This clone was observed at least ten times. This chain connects TRBV11-2 to TRBJ2-5; TRBD1 agrees at 7 bases. The CDR3 has 16 residues. Germline V lookup: CDR1 SGHAT, CDR2 FQNNGV. Trimming at V came to 4 bases and at J to 2 bases, leaving 10 bases not matched to a gene. The CDR3 loop is CASSSRDRTGQETQYF. The CDR3 DNA sequence: TGTGCCAGCAGCTCCCGAGACAGGACAGGACAAGAGACCCAGTACTTC.

The chain combines TRBV6-1 with TRBJ2-1, with 8 nucleotides matching TRBD1. V lost 2 bases and J lost 5; bases outside the gene matches: 11. CDR1 is MNHNS and CDR2 is SASEGT in the germline V gene. The CDR3 loop spans 17 amino acids. CDR3 in amino acids: CASSEIYGTGFNNEQFF. The CDR3 DNA is TGTGCCAGCAGTGAAATATATGGGACAGGTTTCAACAATGAGCAGTTCTTC.

J is TRBJ1-1 and V is TRBV6-6; D remains unclear. V was pared by 6 bases and J by 0 bases, with 14 bases between. CDR1 and CDR2 (germline): MNHNY, SVGAGI (reference sequence). The CDR3 has 15 amino acids. Here the CDR3 DNA reads TGTGCCAGCAGCCCACCTAGGCAGATGAACACTGAAGCTTTCTTT. Its translation: CASSPPRQMNTEAFF.

The chain has TRBV5-8 and TRBJ2-1, with D perhaps matching TRBD1 (6 bases). CDR3 length: 15 amino acids. V was cut by 5 bases and J by 4 bases, with 16 bases left in between. Germline CDR1 reads SGHTS; CDR2 reads YDEGEE. This chain's CDR3 is CASSLDRLIYNEQFF. The DNA for the CDR3 is TGTGCCAGCAGTTTAGACAGGTTAATTTACAATGAGCAGTTCTTC.

The gene calls are TRBV27 and TRBJ2-5, with D perhaps matching TRBD1 (5 bases). The CDR3 spans 15 residues. Germline values: CDR1 MNHEY, CDR2 SMNVEV (reference sequence). The V end lost 2 bases, the J end lost 5 bases, and 15 bases lay between the germline ends. The CDR3 sequence is CASSLRGLQGETQYF. The DNA of the CDR3 is TGTGCCAGCAGTTTAAGGGGTCTCCAAGGGGAGACCCAGTACTTC.

This chain links TRBV19 with TRBJ2-7; 8 bases map to TRBD1. V shed 3 bases and J 5 bases; nucleotides not matched to a gene: 6. The CDR3 covers 14 residues. CDR1 and CDR2 (germline): LNHDA, SQIVND (reference sequence). The CDR3 reads CASSIRAGGNEQYF. The CDR3 region has the DNA TGTGCCAGTAGTATTAGGGCAGGGGGCAACGAGCAGTACTTC. The entire variable domain, with the rest obtained from reference TRBV19 and TRBJ2-7, is as follows: DGGITQSPKYLFRKEGQNVTLSCEQNLNHDAMYWYRQDPGQGLRLIYYSQIVNDFQKGDIAEGYSVSREKKESFPLTVTSAQKNPTAFYLCASSIRAGGNEQYFGPGTRLTVT.

The table lists this clone with a few counts. This chain uses TRBV2 with TRBJ1-2; no definite D call. The germline CDR1 and CDR2 sequences are SNHLY and FYNNEI. This CDR3 is built from 13 residues. V was shortened by 4 bases and J by 4 bases, with 10 bases between the two germline ends. The CDR3 DNA is TGTGCCAGCAGTGCGGGGATTGGCTATGGCTACACCTTC. Amino acids: CASSAGIGYGYTF.

The CDR3 coding sequence is TGTGCCAGCAGTCAACTTTTAGGACAGGTCCATCGCTCTGGGGCCAACGTCCTGACTTTC. Encoded protein: CASSQLLGQVHRSGANVLTF. The V call is TRBV6-6, the J call TRBJ2-6; 7 nucleotides line up with TRBD1. The germline V gene has CDR1 MNHNY and CDR2 SVGAGI (reference sequence). V gave up 5 bases and J gave up 0 bases; unmatched junction bases: 16. The CDR3 has 20 residues.

J is TRBJ2-3 and V is TRBV25-1; D is perhaps TRBD1 (6 bases). Germline V gene data show CDR1 as MGHDK and CDR2 as SYGVNS. The CDR3 length is 18 residues. Trimming took 2 bases from V and 2 from J, leaving 20 bases between them. The CDR3 DNA follows: TGTGCCAGCAGTGAAATCACAGGGACCCAACCTTACACAGATACGCAGTATTTT. This sequence encodes CASSEITGTQPYTDTQYF.

The rearrangement uses TRBV5-6 and TRBJ2-7; 8 bases match TRBD2. The V and J ends lost 0 bases and 1 base, in that order; junction bases with no gene match: 0. The CDR3 sequence is 14 residues long. Germline V gene sequence: CDR1 SGHDT, CDR2 YYEEEE. The CDR3 sequence is CASSLGLASYEQYV. For the CDR3, the DNA is TGTGCCAGCAGCTTGGGACTAGCGTCCTACGAGCAGTACGTC.

The chain combines TRBV29-1 with TRBJ2-1; 10 positions agree with TRBD2. Unmatched junction bases numbered 6, after V lost 8 bases and J lost 5 bases. Looked up from germline, CDR1 is SQVTM and CDR2 is ANQGSEA. The CDR3 loop spans 13 amino acids. The CDR3 spells CSLGTSVHNEQFF. The CDR3 DNA follows: TGCAGCCTGGGGACTAGCGTCCACAATGAGCAGTTCTTC.

As concerns this clone: The same CDR3 can be traced to other DNA sequences in this sample. The chain links TRBV18 to TRBJ1-2; D remains unclear. Trimming cost V 0 bases and J 0 bases, with 8 bases left between them. Germline CDR1 is KGHSH and CDR2 is LQKENI. The CDR3 runs 15 residues. CDR3 coding DNA: TGTGCCAGCTCACCACCGAGCGGAGCTAACTATGGCTACACCTTC. Amino acid sequence: CASSPPSGANYGYTF.

The chain recombines TRBV5-6 with TRBJ1-1; D remains unclear. With 0 bases removed from V and 1 base from J, the gap between germline ends came to 7 bases. Germline V CDR1 and CDR2: SGHDT, YYEEEE. The CDR3 extends over 14 amino acids. DNA of the CDR3: TGTGCCAGCAGCTTGGGGGCCGCGAACACTGAAGCTTTCTTT. Its protein product is CASSLGAANTEAFF.

This chain links TRBV27 with TRBJ1-2, with 8 bases matching TRBD1. This CDR3 spans 15 amino acids. The J segment lost 2 bases and the V segment lost 5 bases, leaving 7 bases of the junction unmatched. Per the germline V gene, CDR1 is MNHEY and CDR2 is SMNVEV (reference sequence). The CDR3 coding sequence is TGTGCCAGCAGTCACAACAGGGGGGACAACTATGGCTACACCTTC. Translating gives CASSHNRGDNYGYTF.

V gene TRBV10-3 combines with J gene TRBJ1-1; tentatively, D is TRBD1 (6 bases). Between the trimmed V and J ends, which lost 6 bases and 1 base, there was a span of 15 bases. This CDR3 has 15 residues. CDR1 ENHRY and CDR2 SYGVKD come from the germline V gene. This CDR3 reads CAIRGLQGGNTEAFF. The DNA for the CDR3 is TGTGCCATCAGGGGATTACAGGGTGGGAACACTGAAGCTTTCTTT.

There are a few counts of this clone. J is TRBJ1-5 and V is TRBV6-5; 8 bases are a match to TRBD1. The germline V gene encodes CDR1 MNHEY and CDR2 SVGAGI. V shed 6 bases, J shed 2 bases, and the junction held 6 bases outside the gene matches. This CDR3 spans 15 amino acids. The CDR3 region has the DNA TGTGCCAGCAGGCCAGGGGGCGGGGGCAATCAGCCCCAGCATTTT. Translation gives CASRPGGGGNQPQHF.

This chain uses TRBV5-1 with TRBJ1-5; tentatively, D is TRBD1 (5 bases). This CDR3 has 16 residues. Germline assignment: CDR1 SGHRS and CDR2 YFSETQ. V was trimmed by 0 bases and J by 0 bases, leaving 10 bases between them. DNA of the CDR3: TGCGCCAGCAGCTTGGAGGGCGGGGGTAGCAATCAGCCCCAGCATTTT. Protein sequence: CASSLEGGGSNQPQHF.

The chain couples TRBV5-3 to TRBJ2-7, with 8 bases lining up with TRBD2. TRBV5-3 is recorded as an ORF, its role being uncertain. This CDR3 is 14 amino acids long. Unmatched junction bases numbered 9, after V lost 4 bases and J lost 6 bases. The CDR3 loop is CARSKLAVCGEQYV. Written as DNA, the CDR3 is TGTGCCAGAAGCAAACTAGCGGTATGTGGCGAGCAGTACGTC.

The gene calls are TRBV5-1 and TRBJ1-6, with a possible D match to TRBD1 (6 bases). CDR1 and CDR2 from the germline V gene are SGHRS and YFSETQ. CDR3 length equals 13 residues. V lost 8 bases and J 7 bases, leaving 13 bases between the germline ends. CDR3 protein: CARLLRGNSPLHF. CDR3 nucleotides: TGCGCCAGGCTTTTAAGGGGGAATTCACCCCTCCACTTT.

The V and J genes are TRBV4-1 and TRBJ2-5; the D gene is possibly TRBD2 (5 bases). Germline values: CDR1 MGHRA, CDR2 YSYEKL. V shed 0 bases and J shed 6 bases, with 14 bases lying between them. The CDR3 has 15 amino acids. Written as DNA, the CDR3 is TGCGCCAGCAGCCAAGATGACCAGAACGGGAAGACCCAGTACTTC. It is translated as CASSQDDQNGKTQYF.

The V call is TRBV5-8, the J call TRBJ2-2; 10 bases are shared with TRBD1. The germline CDR1 and CDR2 sequences are SGHTS and YDEGEE. The J segment lost 5 bases and the V segment lost 3 bases, leaving 1 base of the junction unmatched. This CDR3 has 14 amino acids. CDR3 residues: CASSSGQGTGELFF. The CDR3 DNA reads TGTGCCAGCAGCTCGGGACAGGGGACCGGGGAGCTGTTTTTT.

This rearrangement joins TRBV10-2 to TRBJ1-1, with D uncertain. The CDR3 totals 14 residues. The V gene's germline CDR1 is WSHSY and CDR2 SAAADI. Trimming stripped 0 bases from V and 8 bases from J, with 13 bases between. Here the CDR3 reads CASSESRVPSEAFF. CDR3 DNA sequence: TGCGCCAGCAGTGAGTCGAGGGTTCCGTCCGAAGCTTTCTTT.

This chain connects TRBV3-1 (or the pseudogene TRBV3-2) to TRBJ1-1; possible D gene TRBD1, 6 bases. Germline V gene data show CDR1 as LGHDT and CDR2 as YNNKEL (reference sequence). V dropped 4 bases and J dropped 7 bases, with 13 bases sitting between them. The CDR3 has 13 residues. The CDR3 here is CASSRRGGDEAFF. DNA of the CDR3: TGTGCCAGCAGCCGTCGCGGGGGCGATGAAGCTTTCTTT.

CDR3: CASSIGLAGGRTDTQYF. In nucleotides, the CDR3 is TGTGCCAGCAGCATAGGACTAGCGGGGGGGAGAACAGATACGCAGTATTTT. The chain has TRBV7-3 and TRBJ2-3; TRBD2 matches 15 bases. CDR3 length: 17 residues. Germline CDR1 and CDR2: SGHTA and FQGTGA. The ends lost 5 bases at V and 3 bases at J; junction bases unmatched: 6.